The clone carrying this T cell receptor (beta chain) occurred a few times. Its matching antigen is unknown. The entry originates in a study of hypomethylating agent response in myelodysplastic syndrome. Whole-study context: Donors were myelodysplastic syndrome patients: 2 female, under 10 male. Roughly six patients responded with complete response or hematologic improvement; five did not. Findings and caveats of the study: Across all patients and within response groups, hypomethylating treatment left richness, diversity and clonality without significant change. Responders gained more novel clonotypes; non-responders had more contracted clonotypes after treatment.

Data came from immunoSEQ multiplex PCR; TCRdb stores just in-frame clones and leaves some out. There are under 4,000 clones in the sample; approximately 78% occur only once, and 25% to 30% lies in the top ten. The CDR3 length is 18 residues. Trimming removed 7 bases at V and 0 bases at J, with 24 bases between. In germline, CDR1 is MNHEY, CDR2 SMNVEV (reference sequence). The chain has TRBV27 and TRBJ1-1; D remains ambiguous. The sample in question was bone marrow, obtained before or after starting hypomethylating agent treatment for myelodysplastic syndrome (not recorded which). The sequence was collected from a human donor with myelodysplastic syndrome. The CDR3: CASKIKPGVAYMNTEAFF. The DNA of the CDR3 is TGTGCCAGCAAGATTAAGCCGGGCGTCGCGTACATGAACACTGAAGCTTTCTTT.